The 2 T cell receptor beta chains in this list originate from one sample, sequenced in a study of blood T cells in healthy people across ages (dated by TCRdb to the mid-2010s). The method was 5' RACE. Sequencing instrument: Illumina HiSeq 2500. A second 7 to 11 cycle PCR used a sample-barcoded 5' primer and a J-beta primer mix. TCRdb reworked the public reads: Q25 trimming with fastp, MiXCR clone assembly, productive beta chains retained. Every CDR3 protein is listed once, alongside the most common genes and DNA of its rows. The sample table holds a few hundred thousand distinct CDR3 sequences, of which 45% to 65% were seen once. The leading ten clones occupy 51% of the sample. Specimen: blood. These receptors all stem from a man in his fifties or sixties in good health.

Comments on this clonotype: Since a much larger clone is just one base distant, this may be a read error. CDR3 protein: CASSWGAYNEQFF. In DNA form, the CDR3 reads TGTGCCAGCAGTTGGGGGGCCTACAATGAGCAGTTCTTC. The genes are TRBV27 and TRBJ2-1; a possible D gene is TRBD2 (6 bases). Per germline, CDR1 MNHEY and CDR2 SMNVEV (reference sequence). Trimming shortened V by 4 bases and J by 2 bases, and 6 bases separated the two germline ends. This CDR3 is 13 amino acids long.

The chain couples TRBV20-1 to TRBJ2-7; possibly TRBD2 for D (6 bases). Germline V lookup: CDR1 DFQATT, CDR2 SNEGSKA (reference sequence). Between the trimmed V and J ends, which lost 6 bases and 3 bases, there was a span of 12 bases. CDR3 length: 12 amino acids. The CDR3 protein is CSAGGVVYEQYF. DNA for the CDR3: TGCAGTGCCGGCGGGGTCGTCTACGAGCAGTACTTC.